The present entry profiles one T cell receptor (beta chain) with its context. This specimen belongs to a study of blood T cell repertoires in COVID-19. About the study: Acute and convalescent COVID-19 samples came from the United States, Italy and Spain.

Germline V lookup: CDR1 SGDLS, CDR2 YYNGEE. The CDR3 is 18 residues long. After removal of 4 bases from V and 2 bases from J, the junction contained 17 bases not matched to a gene. Clones were sequenced by immunoSEQ multiplex PCR, and TCRdb holds only the in-frame ones, with some missing. The sample has 150,000 to 200,000 clones, 88% seen once; the top ten hold around 6.7%. Material for sequencing was PBMCs or T cells enriched from blood (not recorded which). J is TRBJ1-2 and V is TRBV9; 7 bases map to TRBD1. The TCR comes from a woman aged 50 to 60 who had recovered from COVID-19. The DNA for the CDR3 is TGTGCCAGCAGCCAAACCAGGGGGTCCGACCTAGAAAACTATGGCTACACCTTC. Its protein product is CASSQTRGSDLENYGYTF.